This T cell receptor (beta chain) was documented in a study of control samples from healthy donors and cancer patients. Germline loops: CDR1 LGHDT, CDR2 YNNKEL (reference sequence). With V trimmed by 6 bases and J by 4 bases, 4 bases remained unmatched. The CDR3 is 13 amino acids. Clones were sequenced by immunoSEQ multiplex PCR, and TCRdb holds only the in-frame ones, with some missing. This sample has 70,000 to 80,000 clones, with approximately 90% found just once. The rearrangement uses TRBV3-1 (or the pseudogene TRBV3-2) and TRBJ2-7; 9 bases fit TRBD2. Sequenced sample: PBMCs. The receptor was isolated from a woman aged 55-75 years with head and neck cancer. The chain's CDR3 is CASRAGGRYEQYF. Here the CDR3 DNA reads TGTGCCAGCAGAGCGGGAGGTAGATACGAGCAGTACTTC.